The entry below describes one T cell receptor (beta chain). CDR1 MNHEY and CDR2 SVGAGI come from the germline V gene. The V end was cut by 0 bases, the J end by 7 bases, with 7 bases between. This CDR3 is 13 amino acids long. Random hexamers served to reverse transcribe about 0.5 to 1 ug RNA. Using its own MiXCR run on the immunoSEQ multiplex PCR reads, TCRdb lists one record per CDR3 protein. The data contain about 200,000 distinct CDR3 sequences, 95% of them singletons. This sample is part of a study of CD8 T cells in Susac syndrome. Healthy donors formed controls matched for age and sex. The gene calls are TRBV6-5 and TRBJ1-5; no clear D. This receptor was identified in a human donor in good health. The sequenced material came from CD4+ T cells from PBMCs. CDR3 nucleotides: TGTGCCAGCAGTTACTCGAGGAAGCAGCCCCAGCATTTT. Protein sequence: CASSYSRKQPQHF.